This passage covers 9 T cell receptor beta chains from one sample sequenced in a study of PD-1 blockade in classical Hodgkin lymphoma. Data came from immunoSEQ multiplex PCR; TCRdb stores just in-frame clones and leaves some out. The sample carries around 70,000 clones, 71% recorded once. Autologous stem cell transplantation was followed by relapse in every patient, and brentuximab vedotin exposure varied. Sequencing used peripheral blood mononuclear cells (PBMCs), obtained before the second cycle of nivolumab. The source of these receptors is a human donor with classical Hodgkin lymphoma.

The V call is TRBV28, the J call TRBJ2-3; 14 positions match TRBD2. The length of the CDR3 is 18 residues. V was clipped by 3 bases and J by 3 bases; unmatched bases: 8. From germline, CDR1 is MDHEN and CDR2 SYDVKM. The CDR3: CASSFLGLAGVGTDTQYF. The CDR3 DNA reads TGTGCCAGCAGTTTTTTGGGACTAGCGGGAGTAGGAACAGATACGCAGTATTTT.

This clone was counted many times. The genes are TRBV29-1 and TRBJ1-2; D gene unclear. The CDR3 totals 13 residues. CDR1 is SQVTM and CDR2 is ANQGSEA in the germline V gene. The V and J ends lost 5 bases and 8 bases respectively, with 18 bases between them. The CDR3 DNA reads TGCAGCGTTCTACGCTCAGAGGGTGCGGGCTACACCTTC. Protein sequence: CSVLRSEGAGYTF.

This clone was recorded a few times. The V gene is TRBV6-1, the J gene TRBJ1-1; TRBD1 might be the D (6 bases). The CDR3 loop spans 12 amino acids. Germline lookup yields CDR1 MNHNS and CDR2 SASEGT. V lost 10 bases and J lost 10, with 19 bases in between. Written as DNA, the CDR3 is TGTGCCACCACCGGGACATTGACGGGAGCTTTCTTT. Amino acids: CATTGTLTGAFF.

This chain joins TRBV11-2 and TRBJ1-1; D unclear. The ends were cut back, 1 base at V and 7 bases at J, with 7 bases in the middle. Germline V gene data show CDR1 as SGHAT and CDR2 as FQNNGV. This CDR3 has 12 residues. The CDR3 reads CASSLGADEAFF. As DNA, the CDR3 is TGTGCCAGCAGCTTAGGGGCGGATGAAGCTTTCTTT.

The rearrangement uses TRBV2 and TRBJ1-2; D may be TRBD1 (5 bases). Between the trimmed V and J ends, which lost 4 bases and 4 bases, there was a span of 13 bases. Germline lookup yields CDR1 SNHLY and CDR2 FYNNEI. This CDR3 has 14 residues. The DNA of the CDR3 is TGTGCCAGCAGTGCCCCGGGGGGGGGCTATGGCTACACCTTC. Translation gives CASSAPGGGYGYTF. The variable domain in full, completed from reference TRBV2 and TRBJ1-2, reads EPEVTQTPSHQVTQMGQEVILRCVPISNHLYFYWYRQILGQKVEFLVSFYNNEISEKSEIFDDQFSVERPDGSNFTLKIRSTKLEDSAMYFCASSAPGGGYGYTFGSGTRLTVV.

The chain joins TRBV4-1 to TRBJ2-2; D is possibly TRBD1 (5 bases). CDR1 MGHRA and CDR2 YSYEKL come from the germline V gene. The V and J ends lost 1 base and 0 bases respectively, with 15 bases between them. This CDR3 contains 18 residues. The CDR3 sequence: CASSQARALTANTGELFF. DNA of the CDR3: TGCGCCAGCAGCCAAGCCAGGGCCCTAACTGCGAACACCGGGGAGCTGTTTTTT.

The CDR3 DNA sequence: TGTGCCAGCAGCTCTAGTAAGGGGGATCGAGGTGAAGCTTTCTTT. Protein: CASSSSKGDRGEAFF. This chain links TRBV9 with TRBJ1-1, with D possibly matching TRBD1 (6 bases). Between the trimmed V and J ends, which lost 4 bases and 7 bases, there was a span of 20 bases. The CDR3 is 15 residues long. Germline V CDR1 and CDR2: SGDLS, YYNGEE.

The CDR3 loop reads CASSGPRGVLTTDTQYF. Here the CDR3 DNA reads TGTGCCAGCAGTGGACCCCGGGGCGTTCTAACCACAGATACGCAGTATTTT. The chain employs TRBV2 and TRBJ2-3, with D perhaps assigned TRBD1 or TRBD2 (5 bases each). The CDR3 length is 17 residues. CDR1 SNHLY and CDR2 FYNNEI come from the germline V gene. V shed 4 bases and J shed 2 bases, with 19 bases lying between them. Based on the CDR3 plus reference TRBV2 and TRBJ2-3, the full variable domain is EPEVTQTPSHQVTQMGQEVILRCVPISNHLYFYWYRQILGQKVEFLVSFYNNEISEKSEIFDDQFSVERPDGSNFTLKIRSTKLEDSAMYFCASSGPRGVLTTDTQYFGPGTRLTVL.

DNA for the CDR3: TGTGCCAGCAGTGAACTGTCAGCTCAAGAGACCCAGTACTTC. Translating gives CASSELSAQETQYF. The genes are TRBV2 and TRBJ2-5; D gene unclear. Germline V gene sequence: CDR1 SNHLY, CDR2 FYNNEI. Between the trimmed V and J ends, which lost 2 bases and 2 bases, there was a span of 9 bases. The CDR3 loop spans 14 amino acids.